This T cell receptor beta chain was sequenced during a study of regulatory T cells in long-lasting Graves disease. Arm-PCR of CDR3 regions and iRepertoire HTBI primers were the basis on which TCR beta libraries were built. TCRdb called the multiplex PCR reads again in MiXCR, with one record for every CDR3 protein. The table shows hundreds of thousands of distinct CDR3 sequences, with 16% occurring only once. Study outcomes and limitations: Those with persistent disease had in common more public clonotypes (about 3,000) than new patients (roughly 970). Persistent cases favored TRBV28, TRBJ1-2 and TRBJ2-5.

Time point reported: newly diagnosed GD, antithyroid drugs for less than 3 months. Scientists built the TCR library using RNA that was extracted from PBMCs. The sample holds many counts of this clonotype. Its target is not known. The CDR3 sequence is 14 residues long. The ends were cut back, 7 bases at V and 4 bases at J, with 16 bases in the middle. The same sample was also studied in work on T cells in Graves' hyperthyroidism and ophthalmopathy.

This sequence originates from a woman in her 30s with Graves disease. The sequences come from peripheral blood mononuclear cells (PBMCs), collected at new diagnosis, from a patient treated with antithyroid drugs. V is TRBV12-3 or TRBV12-4 and J is TRBJ2-5; tentatively, D is TRBD2 (7 bases). DNA for the CDR3: TGTGCCAGCAACCAGACAGGCGGGGGAGAGACCCAGTACTTC. Translated: CASNQTGGGETQYF.